This T cell receptor (beta chain) was identified in a study of OX40 agonist ivuxolimab in advanced cancers. In the study overall: The eligibility criteria allowed prior anti-PD-1, anti-PD-L1 or anti-CTLA-4 therapy, and about 40% had some. Study-wide results and caveats: Circulating CD4+ and CD8+ T cells showed clonal expansion by week 6 at 0.1 to 3.0 mg/kg. Fewer expanded clones were found on average in CD4+ than in CD8+ T cells.

TCRdb's table, derived via immunoSEQ multiplex PCR, lists solely in-frame clones and lacks some. The table has about 89,000 clones, approximately 90% seen once; the top ten hold around 0.72%. This clone was found once. What it recognizes is unknown. J lost 3 bases, V lost 0 bases, and 8 bases had no gene match. The germline V gene encodes CDR1 LGHNA and CDR2 YNFKEQ. The CDR3 spans 17 residues. The V gene is TRBV4-2, the J gene TRBJ2-3; 8 bases fit TRBD2. The clonotype comes from an adult with an advanced solid tumor such as melanoma, head and neck, liver or kidney cancer. Specimen: CD4+ or CD8+ T cells sorted from blood, collected in a trial of the OX40 agonist ivuxolimab. DNA of the CDR3: TGTGCCAGCAGCCAAGATCTTACAGCGGGAGTGACAGATACGCAGTATTTT. Encoded protein: CASSQDLTAGVTDTQYF.